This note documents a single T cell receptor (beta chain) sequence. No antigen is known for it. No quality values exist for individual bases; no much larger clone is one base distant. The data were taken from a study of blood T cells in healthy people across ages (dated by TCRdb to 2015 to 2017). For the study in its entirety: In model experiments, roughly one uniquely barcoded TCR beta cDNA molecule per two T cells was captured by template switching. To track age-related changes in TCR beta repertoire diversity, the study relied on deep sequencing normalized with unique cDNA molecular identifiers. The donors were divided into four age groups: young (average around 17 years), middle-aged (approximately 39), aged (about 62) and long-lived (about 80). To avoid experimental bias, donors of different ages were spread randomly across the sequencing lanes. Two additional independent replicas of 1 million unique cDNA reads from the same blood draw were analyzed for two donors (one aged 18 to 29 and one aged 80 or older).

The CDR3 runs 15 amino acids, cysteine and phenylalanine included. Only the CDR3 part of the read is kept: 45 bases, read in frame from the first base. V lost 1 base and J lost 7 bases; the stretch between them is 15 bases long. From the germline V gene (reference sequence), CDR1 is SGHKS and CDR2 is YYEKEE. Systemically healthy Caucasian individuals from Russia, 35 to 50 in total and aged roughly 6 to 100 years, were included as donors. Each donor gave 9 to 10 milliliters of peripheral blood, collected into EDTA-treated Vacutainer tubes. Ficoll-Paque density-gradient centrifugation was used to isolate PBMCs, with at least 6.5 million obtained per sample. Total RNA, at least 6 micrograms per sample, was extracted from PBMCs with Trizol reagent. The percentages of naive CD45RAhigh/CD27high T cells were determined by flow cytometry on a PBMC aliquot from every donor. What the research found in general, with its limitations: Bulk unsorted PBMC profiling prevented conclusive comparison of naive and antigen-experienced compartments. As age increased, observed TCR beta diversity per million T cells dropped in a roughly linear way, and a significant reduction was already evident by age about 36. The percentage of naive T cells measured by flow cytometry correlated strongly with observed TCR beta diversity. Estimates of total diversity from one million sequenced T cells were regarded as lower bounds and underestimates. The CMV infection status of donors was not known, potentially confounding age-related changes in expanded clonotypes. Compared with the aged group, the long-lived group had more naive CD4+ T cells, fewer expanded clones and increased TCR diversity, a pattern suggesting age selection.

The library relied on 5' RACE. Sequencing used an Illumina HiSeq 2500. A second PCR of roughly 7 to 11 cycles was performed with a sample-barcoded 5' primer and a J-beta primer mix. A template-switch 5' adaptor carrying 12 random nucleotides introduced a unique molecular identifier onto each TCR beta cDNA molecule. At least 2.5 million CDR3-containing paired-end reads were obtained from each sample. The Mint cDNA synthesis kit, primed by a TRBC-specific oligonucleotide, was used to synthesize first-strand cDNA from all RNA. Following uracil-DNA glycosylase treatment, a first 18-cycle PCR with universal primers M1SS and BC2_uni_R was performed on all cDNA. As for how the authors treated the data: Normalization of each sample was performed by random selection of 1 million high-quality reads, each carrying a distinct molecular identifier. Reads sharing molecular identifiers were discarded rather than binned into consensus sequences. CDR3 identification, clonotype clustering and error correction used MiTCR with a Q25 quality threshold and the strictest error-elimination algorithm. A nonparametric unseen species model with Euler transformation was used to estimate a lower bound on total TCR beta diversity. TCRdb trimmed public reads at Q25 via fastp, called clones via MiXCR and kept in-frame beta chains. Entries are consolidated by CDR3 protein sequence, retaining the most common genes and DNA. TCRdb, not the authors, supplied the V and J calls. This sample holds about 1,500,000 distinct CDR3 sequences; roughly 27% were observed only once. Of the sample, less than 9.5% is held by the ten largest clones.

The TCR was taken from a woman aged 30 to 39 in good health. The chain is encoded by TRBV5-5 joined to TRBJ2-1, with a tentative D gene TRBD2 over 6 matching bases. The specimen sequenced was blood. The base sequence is TGTGCCAGCAGCTTGACCCTGGTAGCGGCAAATGAGCAGTTCTTC. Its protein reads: CASSLTLVAANEQFF.